This T cell receptor beta chain was documented in a study of cytomegalovirus exposure and HLA in healthy donors. Study summary: Earlier sequencing of some 180 million T cells yielded approximately 120 million unique TCR beta sequences.

Study-wide points: In a later analysis, donors in an Asian-associated ancestry cluster reportedly had fewer N-insertions in productive TCRs than the cohort mean.

The study ran its PCR with 60 Vbeta and 13 Jbeta primers. The method was immunoSEQ multiplex PCR; TCRdb's version includes in-frame clones alone and lacks a portion of them. Altogether 250,000 to 350,000 clones are present, 86% being singletons, with the ten largest covering 3.5% to 4%. Of note for this clone: Its antigen is still unknown.

This clonotype was sampled from a man aged 35 to 55 in good health and CMV-seropositive. The sequencing input was PBMCs.

For the CDR3, the DNA is TGTGCCAGCAGTTTATCCACTCCAAGGGGATACGGAGAGACCCAGTACTTC. Encoded protein: CASSLSTPRGYGETQYF. The V and J genes are TRBV27 and TRBJ2-5; maybe TRBD1 (5 bases). Germline lookup yields CDR1 MNHEY and CDR2 SMNVEV (reference sequence). This CDR3 spans 17 amino acids. V was trimmed by 0 bases and J by 4 bases, leaving 18 bases between them.